The 2 T cell receptor beta chains below were found in one sample sequenced in a study of cytomegalovirus exposure and HLA in healthy donors. The PCR was carried out with 60 Vbeta primers and 13 Jbeta primers. The repertoire was sequenced with immunoSEQ multiplex PCR; TCRdb's copy has only in-frame clones and lacks some. The profile shows tens of thousands of clones, roughly 80% of them singletons. The sequencing sample was made of PBMCs. The receptor source for this set is a male donor in good health and CMV-seronegative.

The chain links TRBV12-5 to TRBJ2-3, with a tentative D call TRBD1 (6 bases). Germline assignment: CDR1 LGHNT and CDR2 FRNRAP. The CDR3 sequence is 14 residues long. The V end was cut by 6 bases, the J end by 4 bases, with 14 bases between. CDR3 sequence: CASGTPPGADTQYF. The CDR3 DNA follows: TGTGCTAGTGGAACGCCTCCAGGGGCAGATACGCAGTATTTT.

The rearrangement links TRBV6-5 to TRBJ1-1, with TRBD1 as a possible D gene (5 bases). This CDR3 has 13 residues. CDR1 and CDR2 from the germline V gene are MNHEY and SVGAGI. The V and J ends lost 5 bases and 11 bases respectively, with 18 bases between them. In nucleotides, the CDR3 is TGTGCCAGCAGTGTGGGTCGGGGGGTTTATGCTTTCTTT. Its translation: CASSVGRGVYAFF.